This TCR beta chain originates from a study of T-cell reconstitution after alpha-beta-depleted transplantation in children. Unique molecular identifiers were built into the TCRbeta library. A single record per CDR3 protein comes from TCRdb applying MiXCR to the PCR reads. The table lists about 500,000 distinct CDR3 sequences, around a third of them singletons. Germline CDR1 and CDR2: SEHNR and FQNEAQ (reference sequence). The CDR3 sequence is 15 residues long. V shed 4 bases and J 6 bases; nucleotides not matched to a gene: 4. The sequences come from PBMCs from the stem cell graft donor, collected from the stem cell graft. The sequence came from a human donor who donated a stem cell graft to a child with aplastic anemia. V usage is TRBV7-9 and J usage is TRBJ2-7; 15 bases match TRBD2. The CDR3 DNA reads TGTGCCAGCAGCTCGGGACTAGCGGGAGGATCCGAGCAGTACTTC. It encodes CASSSGLAGGSEQYF.